This TCR beta chain comes out of a study of blood T cell repertoires in COVID-19. Turning to the study itself: The samples span acute and convalescent COVID-19 from the United States, Italy and Spain. T cells, B-cell-depleted T cells, or PBMCs supplied cDNA or gDNA.

Per the authors' pipeline: Estimated nucleated cell counts came from reference gene primer amplification. TCRdb's copy holds only in-frame clones and misses some; the assay was immunoSEQ multiplex PCR. V and J calls and clone size are as listed in that table; D and trimming were resolved from the DNA. The sample holds 290,000 or so clones, 65% to 90% seen once. V was trimmed by 3 bases and J by 6 bases, leaving 9 bases between them. This CDR3 spans 12 amino acids. Germline V gene sequence: CDR1 DFQATT, CDR2 SNEGSKA (reference sequence). The TCR originated in a man in his fifties with active or convalescent COVID-19. This sequence joins TRBV20-1 and TRBJ2-1, with D possibly being TRBD1 (6 bases). Sequencing was done on a sample of peripheral blood. The CDR3 reads CSASSRGNEQFF. CDR3 bases: TGCAGTGCTAGTTCCAGGGGCAATGAGCAGTTCTTC.